Listed below are T cell receptor beta chains from one sample, sequenced in a study of stem cell transplantation in POMP-related autoinflammatory disease. Data came from immunoSEQ multiplex PCR; TCRdb stores just in-frame clones and leaves some out. Among some 65,000 clones, approximately 91% were seen once, and the ten largest hold about 0.71%. The sample here was CD4+ T cells from PBMCs, taken after stem cell transplantation. The source of these receptors is a human patient with POMP-related autoinflammation and immune dysregulation (PRAID). Some T cells may be supplied by the graft donor. Each CDR3 is given with its conserved first and last residue. The order of the fields is CDR3 protein, V gene, CDR3 length.

CDR3 protein: CASSESGKGYNEQFF
V gene: TRBV6-1
CDR3 length: 15

CDR3 protein: CASSLRGPNTEAFF
V gene: TRBV19
CDR3 length: 14

CDR3 protein: CASSHRDRVYGYTF
V gene: TRBV28
CDR3 length: 14

CDR3 protein: CASSVGAQPPQETQYF
V gene: TRBV9
CDR3 length: 16

CDR3 protein: CASRGDRGLGEQYF
V gene: TRBV2
CDR3 length: 14

CDR3 protein: CASSPTTGGPDTQYF
V gene: TRBV5-1
CDR3 length: 15

CDR3 protein: CASSPGDWEPQHF
V gene: TRBV10-1
CDR3 length: 13

CDR3 protein: CATSDPQQGQGAFGQFF
V gene: TRBV24-1
CDR3 length: 17

CDR3 protein: CASSSLDRGREKLFF
V gene: TRBV7-9
CDR3 length: 15

CDR3 protein: CASSISSGRSSYEQYF
V gene: TRBV19
CDR3 length: 16

CDR3 protein: CASRGRSSYNSPLHF
V gene: TRBV6-5
CDR3 length: 15

CDR3 protein: CSASGRDRVRQPQHF
V gene: TRBV20-1
CDR3 length: 15

CDR3 protein: CASSLGSSGYTDTQYF
V gene: TRBV5-5
CDR3 length: 16

CDR3 protein: CASSQRPPLDRGRGTGELFF
V gene: TRBV4-2
CDR3 length: 20

CDR3 protein: CASSQEPSLAGEGSQYF
V gene: TRBV3-1/TRBV3-2
CDR3 length: 17

CDR3 protein: CASSRWTGGDSPLHF
V gene: TRBV25-1
CDR3 length: 15

CDR3 protein: CASSSTSGPYEQYF
V gene: TRBV6-5
CDR3 length: 14

CDR3 protein: CASSRDRALTDNSPLHF
V gene: TRBV3-1/TRBV3-2
CDR3 length: 17

CDR3 protein: CAWAQGVTEAFF
V gene: TRBV30
CDR3 length: 12

CDR3 protein: CASSRTGSGANVLTF
V gene: TRBV2
CDR3 length: 15

CDR3 protein: CSVAPGQGREKLFF
V gene: TRBV29-1
CDR3 length: 14

CDR3 protein: CASSSGTEGVETQYF
V gene: TRBV5-4
CDR3 length: 15

CDR3 protein: CSVVSRAFDNEQFF
V gene: TRBV29-1
CDR3 length: 14

CDR3 protein: CASSPVPGRTNTEAFF
V gene: TRBV18
CDR3 length: 16

CDR3 protein: CASSSNPSDLGHINYGYTF
V gene: TRBV7-3
CDR3 length: 19

CDR3 protein: CASSQGRGDKDTQYF
V gene: TRBV4-2
CDR3 length: 15

CDR3 protein: CASRYSTGEMETQYF
V gene: TRBV6-5
CDR3 length: 15

CDR3 protein: CASSLGDGANEKLFF
V gene: TRBV5-1
CDR3 length: 15

CDR3 protein: CASSAGTRAGELFF
V gene: TRBV2
CDR3 length: 14

CDR3 protein: CASSIRPQGRGNTEAFF
V gene: TRBV19
CDR3 length: 17

CDR3 protein: CASSQGTGLNTEAFF
V gene: TRBV3-1/TRBV3-2
CDR3 length: 15

CDR3 protein: CASSSRGGQNNEQFF
V gene: TRBV28
CDR3 length: 15

CDR3 protein: CSASTTSGYNEQFF
V gene: TRBV20-1
CDR3 length: 14

CDR3 protein: CASASQGNYGYTF
V gene: TRBV2
CDR3 length: 13

CDR3 protein: CSAFGQDEQYF
V gene: TRBV20-1
CDR3 length: 11

CDR3 protein: CASSPLGETQYF
V gene: TRBV14
CDR3 length: 12

CDR3 protein: CASTWTGRGDTQYF
V gene: TRBV10-2
CDR3 length: 14

CDR3 protein: CASNLQGGAGTGELFF
V gene: TRBV7-6
CDR3 length: 16

CDR3 protein: CASSTSPPVDNQPQHF
V gene: TRBV7-8
CDR3 length: 16

CDR3 protein: CASSQGVQDYGYTF
V gene: TRBV4-1
CDR3 length: 14

CDR3 protein: CASSLAVGGIGTDTQYF
V gene: TRBV5-1
CDR3 length: 17

CDR3 protein: CASSRAGENTGELFF
V gene: TRBV25-1
CDR3 length: 15

CDR3 protein: CASSPQGGNTEAFF
V gene: TRBV5-1
CDR3 length: 14

CDR3 protein: CASSVSGTANTIYF
V gene: TRBV19
CDR3 length: 14

CDR3 protein: CASKTGFGANVLTF
V gene: TRBV19
CDR3 length: 14

CDR3 protein: CATSDIPGRPLGEQFF
V gene: TRBV24-1
CDR3 length: 16

CDR3 protein: CASSVGLSSGNTIYF
V gene: TRBV9
CDR3 length: 15

CDR3 protein: CASSDHRGNSPLHF
V gene: TRBV6-1
CDR3 length: 14

CDR3 protein: CASSLESGSGELFF
V gene: TRBV11-2
CDR3 length: 14

CDR3 protein: CASSYSTRELGELFF
V gene: TRBV6-6
CDR3 length: 15

CDR3 protein: CASSSLTGRESHEQYF
V gene: TRBV13
CDR3 length: 16

CDR3 protein: CASSLVGAKNIQYF
V gene: TRBV11-2
CDR3 length: 14

CDR3 protein: CASRVRAVTEAFF
V gene: TRBV2
CDR3 length: 13

CDR3 protein: CASSAWGASSGYTF
V gene: TRBV27
CDR3 length: 14

CDR3 protein: CASSLQGEGEKLFF
V gene: TRBV7-9
CDR3 length: 14

CDR3 protein: CASSLGLTNYEQYF
V gene: TRBV28
CDR3 length: 14

CDR3 protein: CASSLASGPGGTRETQYF
V gene: TRBV7-3
CDR3 length: 18

CDR3 protein: CASSLDRGRQETQYF
V gene: TRBV7-9
CDR3 length: 15

CDR3 protein: CASSVLAGNEQFF
V gene: TRBV6-4
CDR3 length: 13

CDR3 protein: CASTYLPVGRAVDQPQHF
V gene: TRBV19
CDR3 length: 18